Below are 21 T cell receptor beta chains sequenced from a single sample in a study of regulatory T cells in long-lasting Graves disease. The time point denotes: newly diagnosed GD, antithyroid drugs for less than 3 months. The TCR library was prepared using RNA isolated from PBMCs. For TCR beta, libraries came from iRepertoire HTBI primers and Arm-PCR of CDR3 regions. TCRdb recomputed calls from the multiplex PCR reads with MiXCR, one row per CDR3 protein. The table lists under 250,000 distinct CDR3 sequences, about 19% of them singletons, with 11% to 15% in the top ten. This material consisted of peripheral blood mononuclear cells (PBMCs), taken at new diagnosis, from a patient treated with antithyroid drugs. The receptors derive from a female donor with Graves disease.

This clonotype came up many times. The V gene is TRBV3-1, the J gene TRBJ1-4, with unresolved D. There are 14 residues in the CDR3. V shed 3 bases and J shed 2 bases, with 7 bases lying between them. Per the germline V gene, CDR1 is LGHDT and CDR2 is YNNKEL (reference sequence). CDR3 protein: CASSQAATNEKLFF. The DNA for the CDR3 is TGTGCCAGCAGCCAGGCGGCGACTAATGAAAAACTGTTTTTT.

This clonotype was counted ten times or more. The genes are TRBV4-1 and TRBJ2-2; D is possibly TRBD2 (6 bases). The CDR3 is made up of 15 amino acids. Trimming removed 5 bases at V and 0 bases at J, with 10 bases between. Germline V gene data show CDR1 as MGHRA and CDR2 as YSYEKL. CDR3 bases: TGCGCCAGCAGCGAGGGAGGAGCGAACACCGGGGAGCTGTTTTTT. Translated, it gives CASSEGGANTGELFF.

V and J are TRBV5-5 and TRBJ2-1, with 8 bases lining up with TRBD2. Per germline, CDR1 SGHKS and CDR2 YYEKEE (reference sequence). The J segment lost 6 bases and the V segment lost 4 bases, leaving 9 bases of the junction unmatched. The CDR3 contains 15 residues. The CDR3 region is CASSQVLAGSNEQFF. The CDR3 coding sequence is TGTGCCAGCAGCCAGGTATTAGCGGGGTCCAATGAGCAGTTCTTC.

This chain uses TRBV10-3 with TRBJ1-6; TRBD1 is a possible D gene (5 bases). The CDR3 spans 17 residues. Looked up from germline, CDR1 is ENHRY and CDR2 is SYGVKD. V shed 0 bases and J shed 7 bases, with 16 bases lying between them. CDR3 amino acids: CAISESGSETANSPLHF. CDR3 DNA: TGTGCCATCAGTGAGTCTGGGTCGGAGACAGCAAATTCACCCCTCCACTTT.

This clonotype was seen many times. The V and J genes are TRBV9 and TRBJ2-2; D gene ambiguous. The CDR3 loop spans 14 amino acids. V gave up 1 base and J gave up 5 bases, with 9 bases separating them. CDR1 is SGDLS, CDR2 YYNGEE, per germline. In nucleotides, the CDR3 is TGTGCCAGCAGCGTATTCGCGCCAACCGGGGAGCTGTTTTTT. This gives the protein CASSVFAPTGELFF. The full variable domain, rest sourced from reference TRBV9 and TRBJ2-2, is DSGVTQTPKHLITATGQRVTLRCSPRSGDLSVYWYQQSLDQGLQFLIQYYNGEERAKGNILERFSAQQFPDLHSELNLSSLELGDSALYFCASSVFAPTGELFFGEGSRLTVL.

This clonotype has a handful of counts. V usage is TRBV11-2 and J usage is TRBJ2-7; D unresolved. CDR3 size: 15 residues. Germline CDR1 SGHAT, CDR2 FQNNGV. With 1 base removed from V and 0 bases from J, the gap between germline ends came to 10 bases. The CDR3 DNA follows: TGTGCCAGCAGCTTAGCCGGCGGCCGCTCCTACGAGCAGTACTTC. Amino acid sequence: CASSLAGGRSYEQYF.

The chain couples TRBV9 to TRBJ1-3; no clear D gene. CDR1 is SGDLS, CDR2 YYNGEE, per germline. Deletions cut 4 bases from V and 0 bases from J, with 11 bases between. The CDR3 has 15 residues. Written as DNA, the CDR3 is TGTGCCAGCAGCCCCGCGACTCACTCTGGAAACACCATATATTTT. As protein: CASSPATHSGNTIYF.

This clonotype was seen at least ten times. The rearrangement joins TRBV7-8 to TRBJ2-5, with D maybe TRBD2 (6 bases). The CDR3 is made up of 17 amino acids. CDR1 is SGHVS, CDR2 FQNEAQ, per germline. V was cut by 0 bases and J by 7 bases, with 21 bases left in between. The CDR3 protein is CASSLAPRLATSGTQYF. The CDR3 DNA sequence: TGTGCCAGCAGCTTAGCGCCGAGGCTAGCGACGTCTGGGACCCAGTACTTC. The full variable domain, in which reference TRBV7-8 and TRBJ2-5 provide the parts outside the CDR3, is GAGVSQSPRYKVAKRGQDVALRCDPISGHVSLFWYQQALGQGPEFLTYFQNEAQLDKSGLPSDRFFAERPEGSVSTLKIQRTQQEDSAVYLCASSLAPRLATSGTQYFGPGTRLLVL.

The chain has TRBV24-1 and TRBJ2-2; 8 nucleotides agree with TRBD1. Germline V lookup: CDR1 KGHDR, CDR2 SFDVKD. The CDR3 contains 12 residues. The V segment lost 8 bases and the J segment 7 bases; nucleotides outside the gene matches: 2. The CDR3 here is CATTQGDGELFF. In nucleotides, the CDR3 is TGTGCCACCACACAGGGGGACGGGGAGCTGTTTTTT.

This clonotype has only a few counts. This may come from a read error, since a much larger clone is one base off. The genes are TRBV3-1 and TRBJ1-2; 8 bases are shared with TRBD1. CDR1 LGHDT and CDR2 YNNKEL come from the germline V gene (reference sequence). This CDR3 has 14 amino acids. The CDR3 DNA reads as TGTGTCAGCAGCCAAGATCGGACAGGGATTGGCTACACCTTC. Residues: CVSSQDRTGIGYTF. Variable domain in full (rest from reference TRBV3-1 and TRBJ1-2): DTAVSQTPKYLVTQMGNDKSIKCEQNLGHDTMYWYKQDSKKFLKIMFSYNNKELIINETVPNRFSPKSPDKAHLNLHINSLELGDSAVYFCVSSQDRTGIGYTFGSGTRLTVV.

This clonotype was counted ten times or more. The chain has TRBV3-1 and TRBJ1-1; 7 positions match TRBD1. Germline assignment: CDR1 LGHDT and CDR2 YNNKEL (reference sequence). Trimming took 8 bases from V and 1 from J; bases not matched to a gene: 13. This CDR3 comprises 16 residues. The CDR3: CASGSEGAGANTEAFF. In DNA, the CDR3 is TGTGCCAGCGGATCGGAGGGGGCTGGGGCGAACACTGAAGCTTTCTTT.

The V call is TRBV4-2, the J call TRBJ2-2, with D uncertain. V lost 0 bases and J lost 2, with 7 bases in between. In germline, CDR1 is LGHNA, CDR2 YNFKEQ. CDR3 size: 15 residues. The CDR3 DNA sequence: TGTGCCAGCAGCCAAGACAGCCCCAACACCGGGGAGCTGTTTTTT. Residues: CASSQDSPNTGELFF.

This clonotype was recorded many times. This chain links TRBV12-3 or TRBV12-4 with TRBJ2-7; perhaps TRBD2 as D (6 bases). V lost 6 bases to trimming and J lost 1 base, with 13 bases between them. The CDR3 sequence is 14 residues long. Written as DNA, the CDR3 is TGTGCCAGCAGCCCGCAGCGGGCATCCTACGAGCAGTACTTC. It encodes CASSPQRASYEQYF.

This clonotype was seen repeatedly, ten times or more. This rearrangement joins TRBV9 to TRBJ2-3, with 11 bases identical to TRBD2. The CDR3 has 15 amino acids. Trimming cost V 0 bases and J 3 bases; bases outside gene matches: 0. The V gene's germline CDR1 is SGDLS and CDR2 YYNGEE. For the CDR3, the DNA is TGTGCCAGCAGCGTAGGACTAGCGGGAACAGATACGCAGTATTTT. Translated, it gives CASSVGLAGTDTQYF.

In this sample, this clonotype turned up a few times. This rearrangement joins TRBV7-2 to TRBJ1-2; 9 bases line up with TRBD1. V lost 5 bases, J lost 7 bases, and 14 bases stayed unmatched. The CDR3 is 16 amino acids. The germline V gene encodes CDR1 SGHTA and CDR2 FQGNSA. The CDR3 protein is CASSLQTPGQGGGYTF. The CDR3, as DNA: TGTGCCAGCAGCCTCCAGACCCCGGGACAGGGTGGTGGCTACACCTTC. The full variable domain, its missing parts supplied by reference TRBV7-2 and TRBJ1-2, is GAGVSQSPSNKVTEKGKDVELRCDPISGHTALYWYRQSLGQGLEFLIYFQGNSAPDKSGLPSDRFSAERTGGSVSTLTIQRTQQEDSAVYLCASSLQTPGQGGGYTFGSGTRLTVV.

This clonotype occurred many times. The genes are TRBV27 and TRBJ2-1, with a weak D call TRBD1 (6 bases). The DNA end lines up better with TRBJ2-5; the J call may be wrong. CDR1 and CDR2 (germline): MNHEY, SMNVEV (reference sequence). CDR3 length: 13 amino acids. The CDR3 bases are TGTGCCAGCAGTCAGAAACAGGGTACGGTCCAGTACTTC. Amino acid sequence: CASSQKQGTVQYF.

There are many counts of this clonotype. The J gene is TRBJ2-5, the V gene TRBV11-2; no clear D. The V and J ends lost 5 bases and 2 bases respectively, with 9 bases between them. The CDR3 consists of 13 residues. Germline CDR1 is SGHAT and CDR2 is FQNNGV. DNA of the CDR3: TGTGCCAGCAGCCCCGCGAGACAAGAGACCCAGTACTTC. Translating gives CASSPARQETQYF.

This clonotype was recorded many times. V usage is TRBV18 and J usage is TRBJ1-1; no reliable D call. Germline CDR1 is KGHSH and CDR2 is LQKENI. The ends were cut back, 5 bases at V and 1 base at J, with 17 bases in the middle. This CDR3 is built from 16 residues. The DNA of the CDR3 is TGTGCCAGCTCAAAACCCAATGGTCCCCAGAACACTGAAGCTTTCTTT. Encoded protein: CASSKPNGPQNTEAFF.

This clonotype was detected only once. Only one base separates this from a far larger clonotype, so it likely reflects a read error. The chain uses TRBV15 and TRBJ2-7, with 9 bases lining up with TRBD2. The CDR3 is 19 amino acids. Trimming cost V 0 bases and J 7 bases; bases outside gene matches: 19. Germline V lookup: CDR1 LNHNV, CDR2 YYDKDF (reference sequence). The CDR3 here is CATSRDPPSRAGGLNEQYF. The CDR3 DNA is TGTGCCACCAGCAGAGATCCCCCGTCTAGAGCGGGAGGCCTGAATGAGCAGTACTTC.

The chain couples TRBV10-2 to TRBJ2-3; 8 nucleotides align to TRBD2. CDR3 length: 16 amino acids. Germline CDR1 WSHSY, CDR2 SAAADI. The trim removed 4 bases at V and 1 base at J, leaving 7 bases unmatched. This chain's CDR3 is CASSVAAGDGTDTQYF. The CDR3 DNA sequence: TGCGCCAGCAGTGTCGCAGCGGGAGATGGCACAGATACGCAGTATTTT.

Concerning this clonotype: A read error is possible here, since a much larger clone lies one base away. This chain connects TRBV20-1 to TRBJ2-7; D unresolved. The length of the CDR3 is 10 residues. Germline CDR1 is DFQATT and CDR2 is SNEGSKA (reference sequence). In DNA, the CDR3 is TGCAGGTCAGGTCTCGGTGAGCAGTACTTC. This sequence encodes CRSGLGEQYF.